The 31 T cell receptor beta chains presented below share a single source sample, sequenced in a study of glioma-infiltrating T cells. The iRepertoire nested amplicon-rescue multiplex PCR amplified TCR alpha and beta CDR3s from RNA. Each CDR3 protein gets one entry after TCRdb re-called the multiplex PCR reads with MiXCR. Counted here are 400,000 or so distinct CDR3 sequences, more than 35% occurring once; the ten biggest clones make up around 12%. Sequenced: glioma tissue, nonneoplastic brain tissue, or PBMCs (not recorded which). The receptors stem from a human donor with low-grade glioma or glioblastoma, undergoing nonglioma brain surgery, or in good health (not recorded which).

The chain links TRBV5-4 to TRBJ2-7; D may match TRBD1 or TRBD2 (5 bases each). CDR1 is SGHNT, CDR2 YYREEE, per germline (reference sequence). CDR3 length: 14 residues. Trimming took off 2 bases at V and 2 bases at J, with 11 bases between the two ends. The CDR3 nucleotides are TGTGCCAGCAGCTTTCGAGGGGCGACCTACGAGCAGTACTTC. This translates into CASSFRGATYEQYF.

The rearrangement links TRBV7-2 to TRBJ2-3; 8 nucleotides align to TRBD2. CDR3 length: 15 amino acids. Germline CDR1 reads SGHTA; CDR2 reads FQGNSA. V gave up 1 base and J gave up 3 bases; unmatched junction bases: 3. CDR3 in amino acids: CASSLEAGGTDTQYF. The CDR3 nucleotides are TGTGCCAGCAGCTTAGAGGCGGGAGGAACAGATACGCAGTATTTT.

This clonotype came up many times. V and J are TRBV6-2 or TRBV6-3 and TRBJ2-3; 7 bases map to TRBD2. CDR1 and CDR2 (germline): MNHEY, SVGEGT. This CDR3 comprises 16 residues. The ends lost 0 bases at V and 6 bases at J; junction bases unmatched: 9. CDR3 protein: CASSYSQRDQADTQYF. The DNA for the CDR3 is TGTGCCAGCAGTTACTCACAGCGGGACCAGGCGGATACGCAGTATTTT.

As concerns this clonotype: This may stem from a read error, because a much larger clone lies one nucleotide away. The chain links TRBV6-2 or TRBV6-3 to TRBJ2-3; maybe TRBD2 (6 bases). The CDR3 is 14 residues long. Germline loops: CDR1 MNHEY, CDR2 SVGEGT. V lost 0 bases to trimming and J lost 12 bases, with 16 bases between them. The CDR3 region is CASSYSPAPGAQYF. The CDR3 DNA follows: TGTGCCAGCAGTTACTCTCCGGCTCCGGGAGCTCAGTATTTT.

Details on this clonotype: A junction boundary mismatches the germline segment, possibly from a read error. This chain connects TRBV5-4 to TRBJ2-5; unclear D gene. The CDR3 extends over 14 amino acids. Germline values: CDR1 SGHNT, CDR2 YYREEE (reference sequence). The CDR3 DNA reads as TGTGCCAGCAGCTTGAGGCGGATCCAAGAGACCCACTACTTC. As protein: CASSLRRIQETHYF.

This clonotype was seen a few times. The chain uses TRBV28 and TRBJ1-2; D may be TRBD1 (5 bases). The CDR3 is made up of 15 amino acids. Trimming pared 5 bases from V and 8 bases from J, leaving 21 bases between. Germline V gene data show CDR1 as MDHEN and CDR2 as SYDVKM. CDR3 residues: CASSRDRYSLHGYTF. The CDR3 DNA sequence: TGTGCCAGCAGTCGGGACCGGTACAGCCTTCACGGCTACACCTTC.

This clonotype has a handful of counts. The V call is TRBV7-2, the J call TRBJ2-3; D perhaps matches TRBD2 (5 bases). Between the trimmed V and J ends, which lost 5 bases and 4 bases, there was a span of 7 bases. From germline, CDR1 is SGHTA and CDR2 FQGNSA. The CDR3 has 12 amino acids. The CDR3 nucleotides are TGTGCCAGCAGCACAGCGGCAGATACGCAGTATTTT. Protein product: CASSTAADTQYF.

The table lists this clonotype with a count of one. J is TRBJ2-3 and V is TRBV27, with 9 bases lining up with TRBD2. This CDR3 is built from 15 residues. V lost 6 bases, J lost 2 bases, and 6 bases stayed unmatched. Germline V gene sequence: CDR1 MNHEY, CDR2 SMNVEV (reference sequence). The CDR3 loop reads CASSDSGRTTDTQYF. The CDR3 DNA reads TGTGCCAGCAGCGATAGCGGGAGAACCACAGATACGCAGTATTTT.

This clonotype was observed many times. The V and J genes are TRBV20-1 and TRBJ1-5; D gene uncertain. With 0 bases removed from V and 6 bases from J, the gap between germline ends came to 9 bases. The CDR3 has 13 amino acids. Per germline, CDR1 DFQATT and CDR2 SNEGSKA (reference sequence). This CDR3 is CSARDRLLQPQHF. DNA of the CDR3: TGCAGTGCTAGAGATAGACTCCTTCAGCCCCAGCATTTT.

About this clonotype itself: Sequence at one end of the junction differs from germline and may be a read error. This sequence joins TRBV27 and TRBJ2-2; D is unclear. The CDR3 is made up of 13 amino acids. Looked up from germline, CDR1 is MNHEY and CDR2 is SMNVEV (reference sequence). In DNA, the CDR3 is TGTGACAGCACGACTGTGAACACCGGGGAGCTGTTTTTT. Protein sequence: CDSTTVNTGELFF.

The gene calls are TRBV10-3 and TRBJ2-1, with TRBD2 as a possible D gene (5 bases). V gave up 3 bases and J gave up 7 bases, with 16 bases separating them. CDR3 length: 15 amino acids. Germline CDR1 and CDR2: ENHRY and SYGVKD. This chain's CDR3 is CAISDLLALGNEQFF. CDR3 nucleotides: TGTGCCATCAGTGATCTCCTAGCCCTTGGTAATGAGCAGTTCTTC.

This clonotype appeared a few times. V usage is TRBV4-3 and J usage is TRBJ2-1, with TRBD2 matching over 12 bases. The CDR3 loop spans 14 amino acids. CDR1 is LGHNA, CDR2 YSLEER, per germline. V lost 0 bases to trimming and J lost 13 bases; unmatched junction nucleotides: 4. The CDR3 spells CASSQEGLAGRQFF. The DNA of the CDR3 is TGCGCCAGCAGCCAAGAGGGACTAGCGGGTCGCCAGTTCTTC.

This clonotype was observed many times. The rearrangement links TRBV6-1 to TRBJ1-1; TRBD1 is a possible D gene (5 bases). The CDR3 totals 14 residues. V was pared by 7 bases and J by 0 bases, with 12 bases between. Germline V CDR1 and CDR2: MNHNS, SASEGT. The CDR3 DNA reads as TGTGCCAGCAATTTAAAGGGGTTGAACACTGAAGCTTTCTTT. It codes for CASNLKGLNTEAFF.

In this sample, this clonotype turned up many times. The genes are TRBV6-1 and TRBJ1-2; possible D gene TRBD1, 6 bases. The CDR3 spans 12 residues. CDR1 is MNHNS and CDR2 is SASEGT in the germline V gene. Trimming pared 8 bases from V and 6 bases from J, leaving 13 bases between. The CDR3 loop is CASRGRGDGYTF. The CDR3 DNA sequence: TGTGCCAGCCGGGGGAGGGGGGATGGCTACACCTTC.

Remarks on this clonotype: Likely a read error: the CDR3 ends without its conserved phenylalanine or tryptophan. The genes are TRBV6-1 and TRBJ2-7; perhaps TRBD2 as D (6 bases). The CDR3 totals 13 residues. Looked up from germline, CDR1 is MNHNS and CDR2 is SASEGT. V dropped 2 bases and J dropped 5 bases, with 10 bases sitting between them. The CDR3 nucleotides are TGTGCCAGCAGTGAACTCGGGGGAAACGAGCAGTACCTC. It translates to CASSELGGNEQYL.

Concerning this clonotype itself: At one end, the junction sequence differs from germline, possibly due to a read error. The CDR3 is CASSGGTGRINKQFF. Written as DNA, the CDR3 is TGTGCCAGCAGTGGTGGGACAGGGAGAATCAATAAGCAGTTCTTC. V and J are TRBV6-1 and TRBJ2-1, with TRBD1 matching 9 bases. CDR3 size: 15 residues. CDR1 and CDR2 from the germline V gene are MNHNS and SASEGT.

This chain joins TRBV5-4 and TRBJ2-3, with a weak D call TRBD2 (7 bases). The CDR3 extends over 15 amino acids. The germline gives CDR1 SGHNT, CDR2 YYREEE (reference sequence). Trimming removed 4 bases at V and 6 bases at J, with 18 bases between. This chain's CDR3 is CASSLGWGGSDTQYF. CDR3 nucleotides: TGTGCCAGCAGCCTAGGGTGGGGGGGCAGCGATACGCAGTATTTT.

V gene TRBV7-6 combines with J gene TRBJ2-3; D gene uncertain. From germline, CDR1 is SGHVS and CDR2 FNYEAQ. V lost 5 bases, J lost 2 bases, and 5 bases lay in between. CDR3 length: 12 residues. The CDR3 reads CASSRYTDTQYF. The CDR3 region has the DNA TGTGCCAGCAGCAGGTACACAGATACGCAGTATTTT.

In this sample, this clonotype turned up once. The chain recombines TRBV7-3 with TRBJ2-1, with 8 bases aligning to TRBD2. The CDR3 length is 15 residues. Germline CDR1 reads SGHTA; CDR2 reads FQGTGA. The V gene end was trimmed by 5 bases and the J gene end by 4 bases; junction bases not matched to a gene: 7. CDR3 in amino acids: CASSPGGEGYNEQFF. CDR3 coding DNA: TGTGCCAGCAGCCCGGGGGGGGAGGGATACAATGAGCAGTTCTTC. The full variable domain, completed using reference TRBV7-3 and TRBJ2-1, is GAGVSQTPSNKVTEKGKYVELRCDPISGHTALYWYRQSLGQGPEFLIYFQGTGAADDSGLPNDRFFAVRPEGSVSTLKIQRTERGDSAVYLCASSPGGEGYNEQFFGPGTRLTVL.

This clonotype was observed many times. The CDR3 here is CASSSWTGGALRAEQYF. As DNA, the CDR3 is TGTGCCAGCAGTTCCTGGACAGGGGGCGCCCTCAGGGCCGAGCAGTACTTC. The V call is TRBV27, the J call TRBJ2-7; 11 nucleotides agree with TRBD1. V trimming: 4 bases; J trimming: 6 bases; junction bases outside the gene matches: 14. This CDR3 is 17 amino acids long. CDR1 is MNHEY, CDR2 SMNVEV, per germline (reference sequence).

V usage is TRBV28 and J usage is TRBJ1-5; no reliable D call. CDR3 length: 17 residues. CDR1 and CDR2 from the germline V gene are MDHEN and SYDVKM. V dropped 4 bases and J dropped 1 base, with 17 bases sitting between them. This CDR3 reads CASSSSFGPRSNQPQHF. DNA for the CDR3: TGTGCCAGCAGTTCATCCTTTGGACCGCGAAGCAATCAGCCCCAGCATTTT.

As regards this clonotype: This may be a read error: a much more frequent sequence differs by one nucleotide. The chain joins TRBV7-2 to TRBJ2-7, with D possibly TRBD2 on 6 matching bases. Germline V lookup: CDR1 SGHTA, CDR2 FQGNSA. V gave up 2 bases and J gave up 7 bases, with 15 bases separating them. The CDR3 consists of 14 residues. The CDR3: CASSLYTGSNEQYF. In nucleotides, the CDR3 is TGTGCCAGCAGCTTATACACCGGGAGCAATGAGCAGTACTTC. Complete variable domain (other parts from reference TRBV7-2 and TRBJ2-7): GAGVSQSPSNKVTEKGKDVELRCDPISGHTALYWYRQSLGQGLEFLIYFQGNSAPDKSGLPSDRFSAERTGGSVSTLTIQRTQQEDSAVYLCASSLYTGSNEQYFGPGTRLTVT.

This chain joins TRBV4-3 and TRBJ2-7; 12 bases align to TRBD2. Germline assignment: CDR1 LGHNA and CDR2 YSLEER. V was clipped by 4 bases and J by 0 bases; unmatched bases: 4. This CDR3 is built from 16 residues. Here the CDR3 reads CASSPGLAGSSYEQYF. The CDR3 DNA is TGCGCCAGCAGCCCCGGACTAGCGGGAAGCTCCTACGAGCAGTACTTC.

Turning to this clonotype: The junction differs from germline at one of its ends, possibly a read error. V and J are TRBV27 and TRBJ1-5; no definite D call. The germline gives CDR1 MNHEY, CDR2 SMNVEV (reference sequence). CDR3 length: 15 residues. CDR3 residues: CASNLALLRNQPQHF. The CDR3 DNA reads as TGTGCCAGCAATTTAGCGTTACTGCGCAATCAGCCCCAGCATTTT.

The chain couples TRBV4-3 to TRBJ2-7, with D possibly called TRBD1 or TRBD2 (5 bases each). This CDR3 has 13 amino acids. With 2 bases removed from V and 9 bases from J, the gap between germline ends came to 14 bases. Per the germline V gene, CDR1 is LGHNA and CDR2 is YSLEER. CDR3 DNA sequence: TGCGCCAGCAGCCAAACCAAGGGGACGGGGCAGTACTTC. It specifies CASSQTKGTGQYF.

This clonotype was recorded at least ten times. The chain carries TRBV20-1 and TRBJ1-1, with TRBD1 identical over 10 bases. V shed 1 base and J 1 base; nucleotides not matched to a gene: 3. CDR1 and CDR2 from the germline V gene are DFQATT and SNEGSKA (reference sequence). The CDR3 has 15 residues. CDR3 residues: CSARARDRGNTEAFF. CDR3 sequence (DNA): TGCAGTGCTAGAGCCCGGGACAGGGGGAACACTGAAGCTTTCTTT.

In the case of this clonotype: A much larger clone lies a single base off, so this may be a read error. The chain couples TRBV14 to TRBJ2-1; 10 bases match TRBD2. Germline V gene data show CDR1 as SGHDN and CDR2 as FVKESK. The CDR3 extends over 16 amino acids. The CDR3 reads CASSPLGASGSDKQFF. The CDR3, as DNA: TGCGCCAGCAGCCCCCTGGGGGCTAGCGGGAGTGATAAGCAGTTCTTC. The full variable domain, completed using reference TRBV14 and TRBJ2-1, is EAGVTQFPSHSVIEKGQTVTLRCDPISGHDNLYWYRRVMGKEIKFLLHFVKESKQDESGMPNNRFLAERTGGTYSTLKVQPAELEDSGVYFCASSPLGASGSDKQFFGPGTRLTVL.

This clonotype was recorded at least ten times. The chain uses TRBV7-9 and TRBJ2-1; maybe TRBD2 (5 bases). Germline CDR1 reads SEHNR; CDR2 reads FQNEAQ (reference sequence). V was pared by 1 base and J by 5 bases, with 12 bases between. CDR3 length: 15 amino acids. The CDR3 spells CASSLGQTTNNEQFF. DNA for the CDR3: TGTGCCAGCAGCTTAGGTCAAACGACTAACAATGAGCAGTTCTTC.

Comments on this clonotype: It may be a read error: a sequence one base away is much more abundant. The genes are TRBV28 and TRBJ1-5, with 7 bases matching TRBD1. This CDR3 contains 13 residues. J gave up 12 bases and V 3 bases, and 8 bases lay outside the gene matches. Germline CDR1 MDHEN, CDR2 SYDVKM. This chain's CDR3 is CASSFGQEGHQHF. CDR3 nucleotides: TGTGCCAGCAGTTTTGGACAGGAAGGGCACCAGCATTTT.

This clonotype showed up just a few times. The chain joins TRBV29-1 to TRBJ2-7; tentatively, D is TRBD1 or TRBD2 (6 bases each). Germline lookup yields CDR1 SQVTM and CDR2 ANQGSEA. V was pared by 7 bases and J by 7 bases, with 20 bases between. This CDR3 has 13 amino acids. The CDR3 coding sequence is TGCAGCGCCAAGACCGGGGGCCGGGATGAGCAGTACTTC. Its translation is CSAKTGGRDEQYF.

V and J are TRBV20-1 and TRBJ2-1; D gene uncertain. Germline lookup yields CDR1 DFQATT and CDR2 SNEGSKA (reference sequence). Trimming left V 0 bases short and J 0 bases short, with 9 bases between. The CDR3 runs to 15 residues. The CDR3, as DNA: TGCAGTGCTAGAGATCGAGGTACCTCCTACAATGAGCAGTTCTTC. Translation: CSARDRGTSYNEQFF.